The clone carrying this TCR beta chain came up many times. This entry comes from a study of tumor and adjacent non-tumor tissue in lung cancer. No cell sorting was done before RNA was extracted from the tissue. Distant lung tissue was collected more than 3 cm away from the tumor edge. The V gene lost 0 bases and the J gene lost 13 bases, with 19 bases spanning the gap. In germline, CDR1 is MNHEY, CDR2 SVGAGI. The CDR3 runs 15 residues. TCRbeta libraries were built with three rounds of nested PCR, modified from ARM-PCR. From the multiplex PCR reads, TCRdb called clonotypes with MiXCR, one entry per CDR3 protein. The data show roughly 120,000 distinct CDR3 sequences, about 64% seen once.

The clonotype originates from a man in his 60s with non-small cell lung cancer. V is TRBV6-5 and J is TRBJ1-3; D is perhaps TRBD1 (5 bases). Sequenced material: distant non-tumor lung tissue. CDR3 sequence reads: CASSYSAKGSQGIYF. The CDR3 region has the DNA TGTGCCAGCAGTTACTCGGCGAAGGGGAGTCAGGGAATATATTTT.